Given below is one T cell receptor (beta chain) in context. Its specificity is not known. Assay: immunoSEQ multiplex PCR; the TCRdb copy retains only in-frame clones and omits some. The top ten hold 8% to 13% of the sample, which has some 48,000 clones, approximately 86% seen once. This record belongs to a study of PD-L1 blockade in urothelial cancer. At the level of the study: Atezolizumab 1,200 mg was given intravenously every 3 weeks, starting 2014. The patients had undergone anywhere from 0 to 3 prior chemotherapy regimens. Study-wide results and limits: Better survival was predicted by below-median pretreatment blood TCR clonality.

The CDR3 consists of 15 residues. Trimming cost V 3 bases and J 4 bases; bases outside gene matches: 7. Germline V gene data show CDR1 as LNHDA and CDR2 as SQIVND (reference sequence). Time point given: peripheral blood 6 weeks after treatment start. This sequence joins TRBV19 and TRBJ2-5; 8 bases match TRBD1. The receptor was derived from a man in his 60s with urothelial cancer. This specimen consisted of PBMCs, obtained around atezolizumab (anti-PD-L1) treatment. CDR3 bases: TGTGCCAGTAGTATTGCCGACAGGGGAGGAGAGACCCAGTACTTC. Residues: CASSIADRGGETQYF. Full variable domain (missing parts from reference TRBV19 and TRBJ2-5): DGGITQSPKYLFRKEGQNVTLSCEQNLNHDAMYWYRQDPGQGLRLIYYSQIVNDFQKGDIAEGYSVSREKKESFPLTVTSAQKNPTAFYLCASSIADRGGETQYFGPGTRLLVL.